The text below deals with one T cell receptor (beta chain). Its specificity is not known. The sample belongs to a study of shared clonotypes between healthy human individuals. Regarding the study as a whole: Limited genetic and exposure-history diversity came from having few donors. Among the subsets, naive ones generally showed larger estimated richness than memory ones. Generation probabilities of non-shared clonotypes were lower (relative to those shared by all four donors). Sample collection involved blood only; tissue repertoires are likely different.

The CDR3 length is 15 residues. Trimming removed 3 bases from V and 0 bases from J, with 11 bases in between. CDR1 is LNHNV and CDR2 is YYDKDF in the germline V gene (reference sequence). Only in-frame clones appear in the TCRdb table, and some are missing; sequencing was by immunoSEQ multiplex PCR. Among millions of clones listed, more than 85% were seen once. The naive CD8 population came from CD45RO-negative cells selected for CCR7, without terminally differentiated effector memory CD45RA+ cells. The TCR was taken from a man aged 18-30 years in good health. Some clones in this sample may be carry-over from other donors' samples. The sample taken for sequencing was naive CD8+ T cells from PBMCs. This chain joins TRBV15 and TRBJ1-1; D unclear. CDR3 in DNA: TGTGCCACCAGCAGCGTCAGAGCCTTGAACACTGAAGCTTTCTTT. Amino acids: CATSSVRALNTEAFF.